This T cell receptor beta chain was profiled in a study of blood T cell repertoires in COVID-19. Study summary: The samples span acute and convalescent COVID-19 from the United States, Italy and Spain. From T cells, B-cell-depleted T cells, or PBMCs came the material, which was cDNA or gDNA.

Clones were sequenced by immunoSEQ multiplex PCR, and TCRdb holds only the in-frame ones, with some missing. The repertoire includes about 95,000 clones, approximately 84% of them detected once, and 25% sits in the top ten. V was cut by 4 bases and J by 3 bases, with 13 bases left in between. There are 15 residues in the CDR3. Per germline, CDR1 SGDLS and CDR2 YYNGEE. The specimen sequenced was peripheral blood. The sequence came from an older man with active or convalescent COVID-19. The rearrangement links TRBV9 to TRBJ1-4; TRBD1 might be the D (6 bases). The CDR3: CASSPAGGPNEKLFF. The CDR3 coding sequence is TGTGCCAGCAGCCCTGCTGGGGGCCCTAATGAAAAACTGTTTTTT.